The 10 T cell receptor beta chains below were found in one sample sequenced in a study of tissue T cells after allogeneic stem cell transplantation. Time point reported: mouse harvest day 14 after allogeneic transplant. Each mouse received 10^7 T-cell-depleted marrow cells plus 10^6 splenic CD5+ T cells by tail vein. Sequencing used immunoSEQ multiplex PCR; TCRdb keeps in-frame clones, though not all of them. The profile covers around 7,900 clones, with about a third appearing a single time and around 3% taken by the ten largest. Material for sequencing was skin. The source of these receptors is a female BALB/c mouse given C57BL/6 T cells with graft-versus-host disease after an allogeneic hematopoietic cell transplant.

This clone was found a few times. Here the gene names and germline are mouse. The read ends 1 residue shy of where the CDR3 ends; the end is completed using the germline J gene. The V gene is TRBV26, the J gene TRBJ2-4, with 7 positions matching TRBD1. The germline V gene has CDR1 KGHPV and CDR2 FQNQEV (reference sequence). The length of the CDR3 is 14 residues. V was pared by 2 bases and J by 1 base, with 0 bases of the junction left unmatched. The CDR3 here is CASSLTGGQNTLYF. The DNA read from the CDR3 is TGTGCCAGCAGTCTGACAGGGGGTCAAAACACCTTGTAC.

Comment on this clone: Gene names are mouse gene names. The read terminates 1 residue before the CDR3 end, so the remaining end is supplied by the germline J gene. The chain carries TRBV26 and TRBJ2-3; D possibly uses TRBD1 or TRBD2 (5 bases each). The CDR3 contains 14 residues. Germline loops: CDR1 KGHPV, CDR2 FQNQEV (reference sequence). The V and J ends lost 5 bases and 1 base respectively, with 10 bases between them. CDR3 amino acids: CASSGGVGAETLYF. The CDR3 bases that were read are TGTGCCAGCAGTGGGGGAGTTGGTGCAGAAACGCTGTAT.

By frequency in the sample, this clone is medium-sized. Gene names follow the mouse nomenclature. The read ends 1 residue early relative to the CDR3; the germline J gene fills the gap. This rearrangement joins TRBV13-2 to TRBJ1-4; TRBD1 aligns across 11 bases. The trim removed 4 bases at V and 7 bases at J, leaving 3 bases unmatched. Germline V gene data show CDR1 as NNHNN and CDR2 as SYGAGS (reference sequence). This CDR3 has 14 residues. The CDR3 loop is CASGRTGGVERLFF. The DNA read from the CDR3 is TGTGCCAGCGGTCGGACAGGGGGCGTCGAAAGATTATTT.

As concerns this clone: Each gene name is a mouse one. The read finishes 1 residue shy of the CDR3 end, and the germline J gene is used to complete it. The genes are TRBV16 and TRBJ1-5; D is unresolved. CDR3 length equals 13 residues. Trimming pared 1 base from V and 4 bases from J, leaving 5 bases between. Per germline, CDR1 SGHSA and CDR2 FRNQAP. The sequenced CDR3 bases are TGTGCAAGCAGCTTAGTCAGAAACCAGGCTCCGCTT. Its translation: CASSLVRNQAPL. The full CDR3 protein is CASSLVRNQAPLF. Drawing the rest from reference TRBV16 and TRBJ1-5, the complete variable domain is NAGVIQTPRHKVTGKGQEATLWCEPISGHSAVFWYRQTIVQGLEFLTYFRNQAPIDDSGMPKERFSAQMPNQSHSTLKIQSTQPQDSAVYLCASSLVRNQAPLFGEGTRLSVL.

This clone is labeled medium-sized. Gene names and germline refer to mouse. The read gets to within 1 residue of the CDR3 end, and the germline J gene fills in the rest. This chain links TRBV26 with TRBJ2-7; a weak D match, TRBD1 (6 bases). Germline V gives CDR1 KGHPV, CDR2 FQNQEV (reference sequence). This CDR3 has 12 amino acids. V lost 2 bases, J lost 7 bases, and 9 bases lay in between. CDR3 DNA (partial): TGTGCCAGCAGTCTGACAGGGCGGGAACAGTAC. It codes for CASSLTGREQY. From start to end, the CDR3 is CASSLTGREQYF.

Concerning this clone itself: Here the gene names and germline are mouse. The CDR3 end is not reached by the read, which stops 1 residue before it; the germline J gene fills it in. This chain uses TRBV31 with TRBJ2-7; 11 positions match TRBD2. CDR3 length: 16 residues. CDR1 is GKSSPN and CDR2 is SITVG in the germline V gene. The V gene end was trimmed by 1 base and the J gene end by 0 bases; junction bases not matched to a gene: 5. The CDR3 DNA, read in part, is TGTGCCTGGAGTCACCCCGGACTGGGGGGCTCCTATGAACAGTAC. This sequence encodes CAWSHPGLGGSYEQY. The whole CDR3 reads CAWSHPGLGGSYEQYF.

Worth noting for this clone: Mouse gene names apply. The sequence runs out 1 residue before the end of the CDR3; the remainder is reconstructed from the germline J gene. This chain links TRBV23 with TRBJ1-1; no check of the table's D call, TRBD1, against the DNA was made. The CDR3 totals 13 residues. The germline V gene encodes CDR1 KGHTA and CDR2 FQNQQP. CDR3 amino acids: CSSSPQGGTEVFF. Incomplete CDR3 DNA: TGCTCCAGCAGTCCACAGGGCGGGACAGAAGTCTTC.

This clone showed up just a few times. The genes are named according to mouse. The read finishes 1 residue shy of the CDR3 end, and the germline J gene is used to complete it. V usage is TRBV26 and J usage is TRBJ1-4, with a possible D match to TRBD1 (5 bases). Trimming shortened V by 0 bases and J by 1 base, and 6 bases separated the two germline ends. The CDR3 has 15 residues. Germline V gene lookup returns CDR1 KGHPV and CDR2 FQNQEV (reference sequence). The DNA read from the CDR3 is TGTGCCAGCAGTCTGTCTGGGGGTTCCAACGAAAGATTATTT. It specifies CASSLSGGSNERLF. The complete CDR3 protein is CASSLSGGSNERLFF.

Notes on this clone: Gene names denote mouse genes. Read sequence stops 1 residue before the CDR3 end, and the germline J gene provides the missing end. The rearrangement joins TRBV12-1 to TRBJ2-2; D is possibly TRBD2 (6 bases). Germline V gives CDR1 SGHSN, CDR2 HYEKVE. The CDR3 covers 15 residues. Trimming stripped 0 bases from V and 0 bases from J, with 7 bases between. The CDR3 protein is CASSLVGANTGQLYF. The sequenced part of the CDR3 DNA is TGTGCCAGCTCTCTCGTGGGGGCAAACACCGGGCAGCTCTAC.

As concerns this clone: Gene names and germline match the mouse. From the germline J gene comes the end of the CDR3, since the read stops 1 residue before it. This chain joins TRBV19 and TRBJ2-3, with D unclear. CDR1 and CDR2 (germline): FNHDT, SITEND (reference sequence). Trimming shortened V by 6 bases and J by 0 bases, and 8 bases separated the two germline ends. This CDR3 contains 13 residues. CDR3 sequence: CASTTASAETLYF. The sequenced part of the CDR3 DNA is TGTGCCAGCACAACAGCTAGTGCAGAAACGCTGTAT.